These 20 T cell receptor beta chains originate from one sample sequenced in a study of T cell responses to AZD1222 COVID-19 vaccine. The protocol was immunoSEQ multiplex PCR, while the TCRdb copy is restricted to in-frame clones and leaves out a portion. Of about 100,000 clones in the sample, around 87% were seen once. The specimen was peripheral blood, collected on day 0 of AZD1222 vaccination. These receptors were collected from an adult in good health.

The chain has TRBV14 and TRBJ1-6; D is ambiguous. The germline V gene encodes CDR1 SGHDN and CDR2 FVKESK. Deletions cut 6 bases from V and 9 bases from J, with 12 bases between. The CDR3 sequence is 13 residues long. The CDR3 DNA reads TGTGCCAGCAGACACGTCGGCAGTTCACCCCTCCACTTT. Translation gives CASRHVGSSPLHF. The full variable domain, completed using reference TRBV14 and TRBJ1-6, is EAGVTQFPSHSVIEKGQTVTLRCDPISGHDNLYWYRRVMGKEIKFLLHFVKESKQDESGMPNNRFLAERTGGTYSTLKVQPAELEDSGVYFCASRHVGSSPLHFGNGTRLTVT.

The chain uses TRBV18 and TRBJ2-7; tentatively, D is TRBD2 (6 bases). The CDR3 is made up of 13 amino acids. The V end lost 6 bases, the J end lost 4 bases, and 13 bases lay between the germline ends. Germline CDR1 reads KGHSH; CDR2 reads LQKENI. CDR3 nucleotides: TGTGCCAGCTCCCCAGCTGGGGGGTACGAGCAGTACTTC. Translated, it gives CASSPAGGYEQYF.

The rearrangement joins TRBV6-6 to TRBJ1-2, with 10 bases fitting TRBD1. The V gene's germline CDR1 is MNHNY and CDR2 SVGAGI (reference sequence). The V gene end was trimmed by 6 bases and the J gene end by 3 bases; junction bases not matched to a gene: 10. CDR3 length equals 16 residues. CDR3 sequence reads: CASSLTLTGGDYGYTF. CDR3 in DNA: TGTGCCAGCAGCCTCACCCTGACAGGGGGCGACTATGGCTACACCTTC.

J is TRBJ2-1 and V is TRBV14, with TRBD1 as a possible D gene (5 bases). CDR3 size: 14 residues. Trimming took 3 bases from V and 2 from J, leaving 8 bases between them. Germline V gene lookup returns CDR1 SGHDN and CDR2 FVKESK. CDR3 nucleotide sequence: TGTGCCAGCAGCCACCAGGGCCCCTACAATGAGCAGTTCTTC. It specifies CASSHQGPYNEQFF.

This clone appeared once. In DNA, the CDR3 is TGTGCCGGGGAGGGGGGGTCTGAGGATTCACCCCTCCACTTT. It encodes CAGEGGSEDSPLHF. V gene TRBV30 combines with J gene TRBJ1-6, with D perhaps matching TRBD1 (6 bases). The CDR3 is made up of 14 amino acids. Germline V gene sequence: CDR1 GTSNPN, CDR2 SVGIG (reference sequence). Deletions cut 8 bases from V and 8 bases from J, with 19 bases between.

The chain is built from TRBV9 and TRBJ1-1, with D possibly being TRBD1 (5 bases). The germline CDR1 and CDR2 sequences are SGDLS and YYNGEE. The CDR3 sequence is 13 residues long. V was pared by 4 bases and J by 5 bases, with 12 bases between. CDR3 sequence: CASSKDGGTEAFF. DNA for the CDR3: TGTGCCAGCAGCAAAGATGGGGGAACTGAAGCTTTCTTT.

This clone was seen more than once but under ten times. The CDR3 here is CASSRDNSPLHF. The CDR3 bases are TGTGCCAGCAGCCGAGACAATTCACCCCTCCACTTT. This chain links TRBV3-1 (or the pseudogene TRBV3-2) with TRBJ1-6; no firm D call. V was clipped by 4 bases and J by 7 bases, with 5 bases between them. This CDR3 spans 12 amino acids. Germline CDR1 LGHDT, CDR2 YNNKEL (reference sequence).

The chain employs TRBV6-5 and TRBJ1-1; D unclear. Deletions cut 7 bases from V and 4 bases from J, with 16 bases between. Germline CDR1 reads MNHEY; CDR2 reads SVGAGI. The CDR3 runs to 14 residues. CDR3 in amino acids: CASTSNGVGTEAFF. In DNA, the CDR3 is TGTGCCAGCACCTCGAATGGGGTTGGCACTGAAGCTTTCTTT.

The chain recombines TRBV18 with TRBJ1-1; maybe TRBD1 (5 bases). Germline-derived CDR1 and CDR2 are KGHSH and LQKENI. The CDR3 totals 14 residues. Trimming pared 1 base from V and 1 base from J, leaving 7 bases between. The CDR3 DNA sequence: TGTGCCAGCTCACCACAGGGGCCGAACACTGAAGCTTTCTTT. Translating gives CASSPQGPNTEAFF. Variable domain in full (rest from reference TRBV18 and TRBJ1-1): NAGVMQNPRHLVRRRGQEARLRCSPMKGHSHVYWYRQLPEEGLKFMVYLQKENIIDESGMPKERFSAEFPKEGPSILRIQQVVRGDSAAYFCASSPQGPNTEAFFGQGTRLTVV.

The DNA for the CDR3 is TGTGCCAGCAGTTTATTCTTTGGGGGGCAGGGATCCGGAAACACCATATATTTT. Translation gives CASSLFFGGQGSGNTIYF. The chain has TRBV28 and TRBJ1-3, with D tentatively TRBD1 (6 bases). Trimming left V 1 base short and J 4 bases short, with 20 bases between. The germline CDR1 and CDR2 sequences are MDHEN and SYDVKM. The CDR3 length is 18 residues.

The genes are TRBV5-1 and TRBJ1-5, with D possibly TRBD1 on 6 matching bases. This CDR3 contains 15 residues. Looked up from germline, CDR1 is SGHRS and CDR2 is YFSETQ. The V and J ends lost 4 bases and 0 bases respectively, with 11 bases between them. CDR3 loop: CASSPGQNSNQPQHF. In DNA, the CDR3 is TGCGCCAGCAGCCCGGGACAAAATAGCAATCAGCCCCAGCATTTT.

V usage is TRBV5-1 and J usage is TRBJ2-5, with D possibly being TRBD2 (6 bases). V was cut by 0 bases and J by 1 base, with 10 bases left in between. The V gene's germline CDR1 is SGHRS and CDR2 YFSETQ. The CDR3 sequence is 15 residues long. In nucleotides, the CDR3 is TGCGCCAGCAGCTTGGTAGCGGTCCTCCAAGAGACCCAGTACTTC. It yields the protein CASSLVAVLQETQYF.

J is TRBJ2-1 and V is TRBV6-5; D remains ambiguous. CDR1 and CDR2 (germline): MNHEY, SVGAGI. Trimming took off 7 bases at V and 4 bases at J, with 11 bases between the two ends. The CDR3 spans 13 residues. CDR3: CASTVGPYNEQFF. The CDR3 DNA sequence: TGTGCCAGCACGGTAGGGCCTTACAATGAGCAGTTCTTC.

The V gene is TRBV11-3, the J gene TRBJ1-1, with D possibly being TRBD1 (6 bases). The CDR3 loop spans 14 amino acids. V lost 5 bases and J lost 3, with 13 bases in between. Per the germline V gene, CDR1 is SGHNT and CDR2 is YENEEA. The CDR3, as DNA: TGTGCCAGCAGCAGACGCAAGGGGGACACTGAAGCTTTCTTT. This translates into CASSRRKGDTEAFF.

The V and J genes are TRBV3-1 (or the pseudogene TRBV3-2) and TRBJ2-7, with 10 positions matching TRBD2. The ends lost 1 base at V and 7 bases at J; junction bases unmatched: 1. The germline gives CDR1 LGHDT, CDR2 YNNKEL (reference sequence). The CDR3 totals 13 residues. The DNA for the CDR3 is TGTGCCAGCAGCCAAGTTAGCGGGGGGGAGCAGTACTTC. Translation gives CASSQVSGGEQYF.

This rearrangement joins TRBV7-9 to TRBJ1-1; weak D call: TRBD1 (5 bases). Germline V gene data show CDR1 as SEHNR and CDR2 as FQNEAQ (reference sequence). The CDR3 length is 14 residues. Trimming shortened V by 5 bases and J by 4 bases, and 14 bases separated the two germline ends. The CDR3 sequence is CASSPRRGRTEAFF. The CDR3, as DNA: TGTGCCAGCAGCCCCAGACGGGGCCGCACTGAAGCTTTCTTT.

The CDR3 region has the DNA TGTGCCAGCTCACCACGGGGACAGACTAACACTGAAGCTTTCTTT. Translating it yields CASSPRGQTNTEAFF. The chain combines TRBV18 with TRBJ1-1; TRBD1 matches 7 bases. V shed 1 base, J shed 2 bases, and the junction held 4 bases outside the gene matches. This CDR3 has 15 residues. Germline-derived CDR1 and CDR2 are KGHSH and LQKENI.

The CDR3 region has the DNA TGTGCCAGCACGAATACGGGGGGTCGGGATACGCAGTATTTT. Residues: CASTNTGGRDTQYF. The genes are TRBV6-5 and TRBJ2-3; TRBD2 matches at 7 bases. The CDR3 is 14 amino acids. Germline CDR1 reads MNHEY; CDR2 reads SVGAGI. The V gene end was trimmed by 7 bases and the J gene end by 6 bases; junction bases not matched to a gene: 10.

The DNA for the CDR3 is TGTGCCAGCTCACCGGACGGGCTACCCTACGAGCAGTACTTC. Amino acid sequence: CASSPDGLPYEQYF. This chain uses TRBV18 with TRBJ2-7; D unresolved. The CDR3 totals 14 residues. CDR1 and CDR2 from the germline V gene are KGHSH and LQKENI. Trimming cost V 3 bases and J 2 bases, with 11 bases left between them.

This clone was detected only a few times. The chain employs TRBV6-1 and TRBJ1-2; D is perhaps TRBD1 (5 bases). Trimming stripped 1 base from V and 2 bases from J, with 8 bases between. The germline V gene encodes CDR1 MNHNS and CDR2 SASEGT. This CDR3 has 14 amino acids. CDR3 amino acids: CASSEVGTNYGYTF. The CDR3 region has the DNA TGTGCCAGCAGTGAAGTGGGGACCAACTATGGCTACACCTTC.